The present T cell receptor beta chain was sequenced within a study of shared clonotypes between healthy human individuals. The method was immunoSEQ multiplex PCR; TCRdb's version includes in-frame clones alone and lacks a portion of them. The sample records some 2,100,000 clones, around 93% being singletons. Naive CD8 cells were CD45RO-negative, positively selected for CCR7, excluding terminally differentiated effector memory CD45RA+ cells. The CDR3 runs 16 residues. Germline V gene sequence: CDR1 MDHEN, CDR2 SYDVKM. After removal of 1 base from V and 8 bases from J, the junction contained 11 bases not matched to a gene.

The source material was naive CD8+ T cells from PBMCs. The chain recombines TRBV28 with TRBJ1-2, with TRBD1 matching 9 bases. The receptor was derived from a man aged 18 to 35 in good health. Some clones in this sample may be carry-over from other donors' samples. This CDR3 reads CASSLSAAGTGNGYTF. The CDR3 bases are TGTGCCAGCAGTTTATCCGCGGCAGGGACAGGGAACGGCTACACCTTC.